The next 3 T cell receptor beta chains were all read from a single sample in a study of regulatory T cells in long-lasting Graves disease. In building TCR beta libraries, iRepertoire HTBI primers were used together with Arm-PCR of CDR3 regions. One entry per CDR3 protein results from TCRdb running MiXCR on the multiplex PCR reads. The table records over 500,000 distinct CDR3 sequences, approximately 16% of them present only once. As to time point: newly diagnosed GD, antithyroid drugs for less than 3 months. PBMCs provided the RNA from which the TCR library was made. These data were also reused for a study on T cells in Graves' hyperthyroidism and ophthalmopathy.

The sequencing here drew on peripheral blood mononuclear cells (PBMCs), taken at new diagnosis, from a patient treated with antithyroid drugs. Receptors originate from a man between 18 and 35 years old with Graves disease.

This chain uses TRBV7-9 with TRBJ2-7; D is undetermined. Trimming cost V 2 bases and J 6 bases, with 14 bases left between them. The CDR3 has 14 residues. In germline, CDR1 is SEHNR, CDR2 FQNEAQ (reference sequence). CDR3 bases: TGTGCCAGCAGCTTATCTTTCGGAGTGGGCGAGCAGTACTTC. It codes for CASSLSFGVGEQYF. Combining the CDR3 with reference TRBV7-9 and TRBJ2-7 gives the whole variable domain DTGVSQNPRHKITKRGQNVTFRCDPISEHNRLYWYRQTLGQGPEFLTYFQNEAQLEKSRLLSDRFSAERPKGSFSTLEIQRTEQGDSAMYLCASSLSFGVGEQYFGPGTRLTVT.

This clonotype was counted ten times or more. The chain uses TRBV2 and TRBJ2-2; D remains ambiguous. Germline values: CDR1 SNHLY, CDR2 FYNNEI. V was pared by 2 bases and J by 4 bases, with 5 bases between. The CDR3 loop spans 13 amino acids. DNA for the CDR3: TGTGCCAGCAGTGAAAGGTCCACCGGGGAGCTGTTTTTT. Amino acids: CASSERSTGELFF. Using reference TRBV2 and TRBJ2-2 for the parts outside the CDR3, the full variable domain is EPEVTQTPSHQVTQMGQEVILRCVPISNHLYFYWYRQILGQKVEFLVSFYNNEISEKSEIFDDQFSVERPDGSNFTLKIRSTKLEDSAMYFCASSERSTGELFFGEGSRLTVL.

The V and J genes are TRBV7-9 and TRBJ1-1, with 9 bases identical to TRBD1. Germline assignment: CDR1 SEHNR and CDR2 FQNEAQ (reference sequence). The CDR3 has 14 amino acids. The ends lost 5 bases at V and 4 bases at J; junction bases unmatched: 5. CDR3 nucleotides: TGTGCCAGCAGCACCGGACAGGGGCGCACTGAAGCTTTCTTT. Encoded protein: CASSTGQGRTEAFF.